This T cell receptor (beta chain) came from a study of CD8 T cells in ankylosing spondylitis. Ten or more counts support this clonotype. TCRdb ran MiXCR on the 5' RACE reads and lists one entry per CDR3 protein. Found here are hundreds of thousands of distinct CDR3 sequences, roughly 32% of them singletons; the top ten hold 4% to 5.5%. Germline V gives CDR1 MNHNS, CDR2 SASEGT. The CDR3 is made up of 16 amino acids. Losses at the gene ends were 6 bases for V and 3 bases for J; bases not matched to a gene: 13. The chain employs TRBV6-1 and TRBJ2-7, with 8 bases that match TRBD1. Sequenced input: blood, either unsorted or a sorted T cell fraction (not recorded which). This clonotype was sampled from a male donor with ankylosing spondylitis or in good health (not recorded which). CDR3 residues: CASSTPQGVKGYEQYF. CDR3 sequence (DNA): TGTGCCAGCAGCACGCCACAGGGGGTAAAGGGCTACGAGCAGTACTTC.